This TCR beta chain came from a study of T cell responses to AZD1222 COVID-19 vaccine. General study results and limits: As reported, nearly half of all spike-specific TCRs target variant regions that are unmutated. The span of vaccine-associated CD4 TCRs extended across spike, with dominance at 160-218 and 743-854.

As regards this clone: Its target is unknown.

TCRdb's copy holds only in-frame clones and misses some; the assay was immunoSEQ multiplex PCR. The sample has more than 100,000 clones, under 90% seen once. This sample comprised peripheral blood, obtained on day 0 of AZD1222 vaccination. The receptor was isolated from an adult in good health.

The CDR3: CASSGLAGGEDTQYF. For the CDR3, the DNA is TGTGCCAGCAGCGGACTAGCGGGAGGGGAAGATACGCAGTATTTT. The rearrangement joins TRBV27 to TRBJ2-3, with TRBD2 matching over 15 bases. The V gene end was trimmed by 6 bases and the J gene end by 5 bases; junction bases not matched to a gene: 3. CDR1 is MNHEY, CDR2 SMNVEV, per germline (reference sequence). The CDR3 loop spans 15 amino acids.